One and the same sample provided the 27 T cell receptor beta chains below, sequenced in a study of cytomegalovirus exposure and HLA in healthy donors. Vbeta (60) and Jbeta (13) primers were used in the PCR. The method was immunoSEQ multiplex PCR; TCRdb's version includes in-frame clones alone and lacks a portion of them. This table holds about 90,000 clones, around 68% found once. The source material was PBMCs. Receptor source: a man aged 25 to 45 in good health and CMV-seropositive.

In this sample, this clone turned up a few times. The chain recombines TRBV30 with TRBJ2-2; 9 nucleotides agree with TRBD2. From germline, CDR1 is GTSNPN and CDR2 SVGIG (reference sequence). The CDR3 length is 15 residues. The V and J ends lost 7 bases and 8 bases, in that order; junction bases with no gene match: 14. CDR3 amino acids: CASSLAGVTSGELFF. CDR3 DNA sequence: TGTGCCTCCTCTTTAGCGGGAGTTACCTCTGGGGAGCTGTTTTTT.

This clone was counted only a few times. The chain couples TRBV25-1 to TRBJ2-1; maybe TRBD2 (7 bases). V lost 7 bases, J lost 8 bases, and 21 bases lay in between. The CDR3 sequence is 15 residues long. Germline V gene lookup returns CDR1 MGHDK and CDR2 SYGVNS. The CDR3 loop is CASTEGGEASYEQFF. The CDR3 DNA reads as TGTGCCAGCACCGAGGGGGGGGAGGCCTCCTATGAGCAGTTCTTC.

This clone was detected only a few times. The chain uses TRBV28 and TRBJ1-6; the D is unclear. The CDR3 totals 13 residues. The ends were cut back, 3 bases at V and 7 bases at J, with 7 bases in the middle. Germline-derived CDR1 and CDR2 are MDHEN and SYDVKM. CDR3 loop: CASSFAGNSPLHF. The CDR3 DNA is TGTGCCAGCAGTTTTGCGGGGAATTCACCCCTCCACTTT.

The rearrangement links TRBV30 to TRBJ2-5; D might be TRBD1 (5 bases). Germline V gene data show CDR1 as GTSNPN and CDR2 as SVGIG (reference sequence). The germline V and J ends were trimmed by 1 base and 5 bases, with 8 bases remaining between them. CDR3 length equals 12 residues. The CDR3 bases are TGTGCCTGGAGTGCAGGGCCCGAGACCCAGTACTTC. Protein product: CAWSAGPETQYF.

As DNA, the CDR3 is TGCAGCGTTGAAGTGGCTAGCGGGGGGCCGTCCCACACGTGGACCCAGTACTTC. Its translation is CSVEVASGGPSHTWTQYF. This chain links TRBV29-1 with TRBJ2-5; 11 bases agree with TRBD2. This CDR3 comprises 18 residues. V trimming: 1 base; J trimming: 7 bases; junction bases outside the gene matches: 17. Looked up from germline, CDR1 is SQVTM and CDR2 is ANQGSEA. Based on the CDR3 plus reference TRBV29-1 and TRBJ2-5, the full variable domain is SAVISQKPSRDICQRGTSLTIQCQVDSQVTMMFWYRQQPGQSLTLIATANQGSEATYESGFVIDKFPISRPNLTFSTLTVSNMSPEDSSIYLCSVEVASGGPSHTWTQYFGPGTRLLVL.

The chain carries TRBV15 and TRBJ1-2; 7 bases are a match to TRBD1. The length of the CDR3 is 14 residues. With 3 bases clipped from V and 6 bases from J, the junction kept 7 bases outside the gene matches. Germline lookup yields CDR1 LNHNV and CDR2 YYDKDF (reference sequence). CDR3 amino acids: CATSRTTGRNGYTF. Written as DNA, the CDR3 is TGTGCCACCAGCAGGACGACAGGGCGAAATGGCTACACCTTC.

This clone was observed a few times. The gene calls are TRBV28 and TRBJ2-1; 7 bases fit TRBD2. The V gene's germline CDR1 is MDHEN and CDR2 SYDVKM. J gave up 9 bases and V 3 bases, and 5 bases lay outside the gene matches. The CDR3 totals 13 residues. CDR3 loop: CASSFRLAGEQFF. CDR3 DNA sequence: TGTGCCAGCAGTTTCAGACTAGCTGGTGAGCAGTTCTTC. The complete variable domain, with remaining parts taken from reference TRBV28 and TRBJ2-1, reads DVKVTQSSRYLVKRTGEKVFLECVQDMDHENMFWYRQDPGLGLRLIYFSYDVKMKEKGDIPEGYSVSREKKERFSLILESASTNQTSMYLCASSFRLAGEQFFGPGTRLTVL.

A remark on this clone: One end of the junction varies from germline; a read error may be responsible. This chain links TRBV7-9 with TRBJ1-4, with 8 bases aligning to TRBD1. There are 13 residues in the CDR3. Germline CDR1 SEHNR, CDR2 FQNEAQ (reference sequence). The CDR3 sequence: CASSSTLTGGIVF. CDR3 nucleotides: TGTGCCAGCAGCTCTACATTAACAGGGGGAATAGTTTTT. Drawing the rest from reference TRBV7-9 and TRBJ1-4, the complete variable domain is DTGVSQNPRHKITKRGQNVTFRCDPISEHNRLYWYRQTLGQGPEFLTYFQNEAQLEKSRLLSDRFSAERPKGSFSTLEIQRTEQGDSAMYLCASSSTLTGGIVFGSGTQLSVL.

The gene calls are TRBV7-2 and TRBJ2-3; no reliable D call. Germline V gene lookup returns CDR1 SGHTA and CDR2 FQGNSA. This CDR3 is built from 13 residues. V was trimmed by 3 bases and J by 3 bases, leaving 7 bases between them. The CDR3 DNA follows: TGTGCCAGCAGCTTGGCTGCAACAGATACGCAGTATTTT. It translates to CASSLAATDTQYF.

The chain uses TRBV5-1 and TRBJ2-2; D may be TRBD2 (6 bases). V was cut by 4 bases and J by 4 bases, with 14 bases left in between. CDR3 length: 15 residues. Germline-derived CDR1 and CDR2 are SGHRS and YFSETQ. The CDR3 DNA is TGCGCCAGCAGCGTAACTAGCTCCGGCACCGGGGAGCTGTTTTTT. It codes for CASSVTSSGTGELFF.

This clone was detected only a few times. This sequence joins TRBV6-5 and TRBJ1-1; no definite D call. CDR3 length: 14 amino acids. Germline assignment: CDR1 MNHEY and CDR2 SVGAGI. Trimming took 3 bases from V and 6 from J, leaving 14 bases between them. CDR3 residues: CASSYREPGAEAFF. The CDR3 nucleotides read TGTGCCAGCAGTTATAGGGAGCCTGGCGCTGAAGCTTTCTTT.

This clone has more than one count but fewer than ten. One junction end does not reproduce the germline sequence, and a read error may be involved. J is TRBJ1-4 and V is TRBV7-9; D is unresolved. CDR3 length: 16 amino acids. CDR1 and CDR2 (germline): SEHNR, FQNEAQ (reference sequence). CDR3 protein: CSSSLGGNALREKLFF. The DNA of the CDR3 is TGTTCCAGCAGCTTAGGCGGTAACGCCCTCCGGGAAAAACTGTTTTTT.

CDR3 nucleotides: TGTGCCAGCAGCCCGCGCGTCCCGGGACAGGGGGCTATGAACACTGAAGCTTTCTTT. Translating gives CASSPRVPGQGAMNTEAFF. V and J are TRBV7-2 and TRBJ1-1; 12 nucleotides align to TRBD1. Germline V lookup: CDR1 SGHTA, CDR2 FQGNSA. Trimming cost V 5 bases and J 0 bases; bases outside gene matches: 13. This CDR3 region has 19 residues.

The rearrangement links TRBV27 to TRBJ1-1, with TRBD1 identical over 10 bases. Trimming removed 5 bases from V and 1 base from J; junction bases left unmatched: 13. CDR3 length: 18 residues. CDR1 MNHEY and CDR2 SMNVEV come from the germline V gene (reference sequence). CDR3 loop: CASSLRQGAPPPNTEAFF. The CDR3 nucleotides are TGTGCCAGCAGTCTAAGACAGGGGGCGCCTCCCCCGAACACTGAAGCTTTCTTT.

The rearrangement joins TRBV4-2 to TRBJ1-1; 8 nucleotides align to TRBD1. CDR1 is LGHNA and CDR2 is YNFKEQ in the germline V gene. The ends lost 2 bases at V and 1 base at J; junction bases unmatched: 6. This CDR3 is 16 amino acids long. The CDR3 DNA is TGTGCCAGCAGCCAATCAACCGGGACAGGGAACACTGAAGCTTTCTTT. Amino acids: CASSQSTGTGNTEAFF.

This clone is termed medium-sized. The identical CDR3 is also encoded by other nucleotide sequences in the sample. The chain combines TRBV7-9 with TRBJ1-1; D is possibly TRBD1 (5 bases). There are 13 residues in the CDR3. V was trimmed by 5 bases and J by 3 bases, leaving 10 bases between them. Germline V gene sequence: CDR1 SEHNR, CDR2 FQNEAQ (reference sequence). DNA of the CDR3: TGTGCCAGCAGCCCCGGGGGGGACACTGAAGCTTTCTTT. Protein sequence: CASSPGGDTEAFF.

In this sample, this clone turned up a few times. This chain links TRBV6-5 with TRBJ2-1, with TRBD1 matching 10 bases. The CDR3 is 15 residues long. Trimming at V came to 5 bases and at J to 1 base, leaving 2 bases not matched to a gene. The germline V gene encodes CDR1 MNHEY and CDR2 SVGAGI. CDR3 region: CASSVGQGSYNEQFF. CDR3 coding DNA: TGTGCCAGCAGTGTGGGACAGGGGTCCTACAATGAGCAGTTCTTC.

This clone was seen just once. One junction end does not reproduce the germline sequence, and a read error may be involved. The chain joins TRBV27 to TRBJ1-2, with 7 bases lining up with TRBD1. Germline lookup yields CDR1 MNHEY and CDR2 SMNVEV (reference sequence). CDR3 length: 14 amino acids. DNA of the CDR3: TGTGCCAGCAGTACCCGACAGGGTAACTATGGCTACCCCTTC. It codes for CASSTRQGNYGYPF.

The CDR3 sequence: CASSPSPGNTIYF. CDR3 in DNA: TGCGCCAGCAGCCCAAGCCCTGGAAACACCATATATTTT. The rearrangement uses TRBV5-1 and TRBJ1-3; no definite D call. The CDR3 totals 13 residues. V gave up 4 bases and J gave up 2 bases, with 7 bases separating them. CDR1 SGHRS and CDR2 YFSETQ come from the germline V gene.

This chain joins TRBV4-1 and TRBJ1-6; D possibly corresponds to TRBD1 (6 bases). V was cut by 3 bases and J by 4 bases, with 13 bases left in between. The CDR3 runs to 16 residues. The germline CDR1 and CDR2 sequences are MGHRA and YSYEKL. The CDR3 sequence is CASSHPGGQYNSPLHF. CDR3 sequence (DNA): TGCGCCAGCAGCCACCCCGGGGGGCAATATAATTCACCCCTCCACTTT.

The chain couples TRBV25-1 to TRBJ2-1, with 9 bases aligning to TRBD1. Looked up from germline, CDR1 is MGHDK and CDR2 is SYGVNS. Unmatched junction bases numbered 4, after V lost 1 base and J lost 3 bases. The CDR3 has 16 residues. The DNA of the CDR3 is TGTGCCAGCAGTGAATCCGGGACAGGGCTCTACAATGAGCAGTTCTTC. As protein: CASSESGTGLYNEQFF.

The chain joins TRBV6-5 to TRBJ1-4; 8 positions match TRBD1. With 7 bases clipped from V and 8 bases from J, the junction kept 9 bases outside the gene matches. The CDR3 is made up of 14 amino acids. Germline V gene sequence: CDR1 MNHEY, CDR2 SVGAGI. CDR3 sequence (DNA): TGTGCCAGCAAGTCGACAGGGGCGCACGAAAAACTGTTTTTT. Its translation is CASKSTGAHEKLFF.

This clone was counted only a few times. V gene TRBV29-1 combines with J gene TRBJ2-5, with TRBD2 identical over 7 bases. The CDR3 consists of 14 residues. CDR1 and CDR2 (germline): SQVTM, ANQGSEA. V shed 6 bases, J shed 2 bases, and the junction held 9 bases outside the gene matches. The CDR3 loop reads CSVRSGVLQETQYF. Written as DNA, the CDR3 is TGCAGCGTCCGCAGCGGGGTCCTTCAAGAGACCCAGTACTTC.

The CDR3 region is CASSIGGQGGFGVGINTGELFF. CDR3 nucleotides: TGTGCCAGTAGTATCGGCGGACAGGGGGGATTCGGGGTCGGGATAAACACCGGGGAGCTGTTTTTT. The genes are TRBV19 and TRBJ2-2; 10 bases line up with TRBD1. Germline V gene data show CDR1 as LNHDA and CDR2 as SQIVND (reference sequence). Unmatched junction bases numbered 21, after V lost 3 bases and J lost 2 bases. The CDR3 runs to 22 residues. Full variable domain (remainder filled in from reference TRBV19 and TRBJ2-2): DGGITQSPKYLFRKEGQNVTLSCEQNLNHDAMYWYRQDPGQGLRLIYYSQIVNDFQKGDIAEGYSVSREKKESFPLTVTSAQKNPTAFYLCASSIGGQGGFGVGINTGELFFGEGSRLTVL.

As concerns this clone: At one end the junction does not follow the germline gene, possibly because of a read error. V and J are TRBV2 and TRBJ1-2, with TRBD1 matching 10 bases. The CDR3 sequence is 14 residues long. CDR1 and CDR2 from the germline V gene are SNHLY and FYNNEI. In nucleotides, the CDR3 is TGTGCCAGCGGAGGGGACAGGGGAGGGTATGGCCACACCTTC. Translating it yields CASGGDRGGYGHTF.

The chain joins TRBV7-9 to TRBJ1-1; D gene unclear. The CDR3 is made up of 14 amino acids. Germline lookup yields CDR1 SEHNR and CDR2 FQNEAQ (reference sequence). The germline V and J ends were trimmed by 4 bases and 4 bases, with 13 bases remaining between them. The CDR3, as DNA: TGTGCCAGCAGCTCAGCGTTCTTGCGCACTGAAGCTTTCTTT. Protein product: CASSSAFLRTEAFF. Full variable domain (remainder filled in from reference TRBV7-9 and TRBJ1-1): DTGVSQNPRHKITKRGQNVTFRCDPISEHNRLYWYRQTLGQGPEFLTYFQNEAQLEKSRLLSDRFSAERPKGSFSTLEIQRTEQGDSAMYLCASSSAFLRTEAFFGQGTRLTVV.

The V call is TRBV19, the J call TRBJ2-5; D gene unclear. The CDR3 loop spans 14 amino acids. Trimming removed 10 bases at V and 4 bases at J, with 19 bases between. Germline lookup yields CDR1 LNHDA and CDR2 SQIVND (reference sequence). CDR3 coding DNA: TGTGCCACCTCGTCCGGCGGTTCCAGAGAGACCCAGTACTTC. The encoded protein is CATSSGGSRETQYF.